The 32 T cell receptor beta chains listed next were all sequenced from one sample in a study of OX40 agonist ivuxolimab in advanced cancers. The data were produced by immunoSEQ multiplex PCR, yet TCRdb's version contains in-frame clones alone and is incomplete. The repertoire holds roughly 60,000 clones, with around 92% as singletons. Sequencing used CD4+ or CD8+ T cells sorted from blood, obtained in a trial of the OX40 agonist ivuxolimab. These receptors originate from an adult with an advanced solid tumor such as melanoma, head and neck, liver or kidney cancer.

The chain recombines TRBV7-3 with TRBJ2-1; 9 bases are shared with TRBD1. V shed 0 bases, J shed 15 bases, and the junction held 12 bases outside the gene matches. The length of the CDR3 is 15 residues. CDR1 is SGHTA, CDR2 FQGTGA, per germline. The CDR3 region is CASSLTGQGRLPRFF. CDR3 in DNA: TGTGCCAGCAGCTTAACTGGACAGGGGAGACTCCCGCGGTTCTTC. Supplemented by reference TRBV7-3 and TRBJ2-1, the full variable domain reads GAGVSQTPSNKVTEKGKYVELRCDPISGHTALYWYRQSLGQGPEFLIYFQGTGAADDSGLPNDRFFAVRPEGSVSTLKIQRTERGDSAVYLCASSLTGQGRLPRFFGPGTRLTVL.

This rearrangement joins TRBV5-1 to TRBJ2-3; 7 nucleotides agree with TRBD2. This CDR3 comprises 14 residues. Trimming took 1 base from V and 6 from J; bases not matched to a gene: 5. Looked up from germline, CDR1 is SGHRS and CDR2 is YFSETQ. CDR3: CASSLYGGSDTQYF. DNA for the CDR3: TGCGCCAGCAGCTTGTATGGCGGGAGTGATACGCAGTATTTT.

This clone was counted many times. The chain is built from TRBV28 and TRBJ1-1; 8 bases are a match to TRBD1. The CDR3 sequence is 16 residues long. The V gene end was trimmed by 6 bases and the J gene end by 2 bases; junction bases not matched to a gene: 11. Germline CDR1 reads MDHEN; CDR2 reads SYDVKM. CDR3 DNA sequence: TGTGCCAGCAGCCCCCCGGGACAGGATAAAAACACTGAAGCTTTCTTT. It yields the protein CASSPPGQDKNTEAFF.

The CDR3 is CASSFFGETQYF. CDR3 coding DNA: TGTGCCAGCAGTTTTTTCGGGGAGACCCAGTACTTC. V usage is TRBV27 and J usage is TRBJ2-5; D gene uncertain. Germline CDR1 and CDR2: MNHEY and SMNVEV (reference sequence). V lost 3 bases and J 5 bases, leaving 7 bases between the germline ends. CDR3 length: 12 amino acids.

The genes are TRBV5-6 and TRBJ1-3; the match to TRBD1 covers 8 bases. Germline V gene lookup returns CDR1 SGHDT and CDR2 YYEEEE. The CDR3 has 17 amino acids. Trimming took 1 base from V and 2 from J; bases not matched to a gene: 8. The CDR3 here is CASSLLRQGAPGNTIYF. DNA of the CDR3: TGTGCCAGCAGCTTGTTGCGGCAGGGGGCGCCTGGAAACACCATATATTTT.

The chain joins TRBV27 to TRBJ2-7; D possibly corresponds to TRBD1 (6 bases). The CDR3 length is 14 residues. Looked up from germline, CDR1 is MNHEY and CDR2 is SMNVEV (reference sequence). Trimming cost V 0 bases and J 2 bases, with 8 bases left between them. CDR3 residues: CASSLSTGPYEQYF. The CDR3 DNA reads as TGTGCCAGCAGTTTATCGACAGGACCCTACGAGCAGTACTTC.

This clone was detected once. The chain combines TRBV7-6 with TRBJ2-7; D tentatively fits TRBD1 or TRBD2 (5 bases each). V lost 1 base and J 2 bases, leaving 12 bases between the germline ends. In germline, CDR1 is SGHVS, CDR2 FNYEAQ. CDR3 length equals 15 residues. The CDR3 protein is CASSLGGDPAYEQYF. In DNA, the CDR3 is TGTGCCAGCAGCTTAGGTGGGGACCCGGCCTACGAGCAGTACTTC.

The V gene is TRBV5-6, the J gene TRBJ2-7; possibly TRBD1 or TRBD2 for D (5 bases each). Trimming removed 0 bases from V and 5 bases from J, with 9 bases in between. Germline CDR1 and CDR2: SGHDT and YYEEEE. This CDR3 is 13 amino acids long. CDR3 nucleotides: TGTGCCAGCAGCTTGGGAGGGGCCGACGAGCAGTACTTC. Translating it yields CASSLGGADEQYF.

This chain uses TRBV9 with TRBJ1-2; 7 bases line up with TRBD1. The CDR3 extends over 12 amino acids. The germline V gene has CDR1 SGDLS and CDR2 YYNGEE. Losses at the gene ends were 3 bases for V and 10 bases for J; bases not matched to a gene: 6. Here the CDR3 DNA reads TGTGCCAGCAGCGCACAGGGGTTTGACTACACCTTC. Protein sequence: CASSAQGFDYTF.

This rearrangement joins TRBV6-5 to TRBJ1-2; D unresolved. There are 15 residues in the CDR3. CDR1 and CDR2 (germline): MNHEY, SVGAGI. The V end lost 2 bases, the J end lost 3 bases, and 13 bases lay between the germline ends. CDR3 in amino acids: CASSYNGEIYYGYTF. The CDR3 nucleotides are TGTGCCAGCAGTTACAACGGGGAAATTTACTATGGCTACACCTTC.

The chain joins TRBV5-1 to TRBJ2-7, with TRBD1 matching 7 bases. Germline CDR1 is SGHRS and CDR2 is YFSETQ. Trimming took 4 bases from V and 4 from J; bases not matched to a gene: 11. The CDR3 loop spans 15 amino acids. CDR3 protein: CASSRDRVGVYEQYF. CDR3 nucleotides: TGCGCCAGCAGCCGAGACAGGGTCGGAGTTTACGAGCAGTACTTC.

The chain uses TRBV18 and TRBJ2-1, with no clear D. This CDR3 is built from 18 residues. V was trimmed by 3 bases and J by 0 bases, leaving 18 bases between them. Germline CDR1 and CDR2: KGHSH and LQKENI. In nucleotides, the CDR3 is TGTGCCAGCTCACCCCCTCCGGCTCCCATCTACTCCTACAATGAGCAGTTCTTC. Translation gives CASSPPPAPIYSYNEQFF.

This clone was picked up one time. V and J are TRBV15 and TRBJ2-1; possible D gene TRBD1, 5 bases. Between the trimmed V and J ends, which lost 0 bases and 8 bases, there was a span of 20 bases. This CDR3 region has 17 residues. Germline V gene data show CDR1 as LNHNV and CDR2 as YYDKDF (reference sequence). CDR3 amino acids: CATSRDGANGAGDEQFF. CDR3 DNA sequence: TGTGCCACCAGCAGAGATGGGGCCAACGGAGCAGGAGATGAGCAGTTCTTC.

V and J are TRBV13 and TRBJ2-2, with TRBD2 as a possible D gene (5 bases). Germline V gene lookup returns CDR1 PRHDT and CDR2 FYEKMQ (reference sequence). Trimming stripped 3 bases from V and 4 bases from J, with 12 bases between. The CDR3 length is 15 residues. CDR3 bases: TGTGCCAGCAGCTTCGGTCGGCGGGCCACCGGGGAGCTGTTTTTT. Encoded protein: CASSFGRRATGELFF.

This sequence joins TRBV6-5 and TRBJ1-1, with D unclear. This CDR3 has 13 residues. Germline CDR1 MNHEY, CDR2 SVGAGI. V was pared by 6 bases and J by 10 bases, with 18 bases between. CDR3 DNA: TGTGCCAGCAGACTATCCCTTGGGGAAGGAGCTTTCTTT. Residues: CASRLSLGEGAFF.

The chain has TRBV28 and TRBJ2-7; D is undetermined. V lost 5 bases to trimming and J lost 6 bases, with 11 bases between them. The CDR3 totals 12 residues. The germline V gene has CDR1 MDHEN and CDR2 SYDVKM. The CDR3 sequence: CASSPPGGEQYF. The DNA of the CDR3 is TGTGCCAGCAGTCCCCCAGGTGGCGAGCAGTACTTC. Drawing the rest from reference TRBV28 and TRBJ2-7, the complete variable domain is DVKVTQSSRYLVKRTGEKVFLECVQDMDHENMFWYRQDPGLGLRLIYFSYDVKMKEKGDIPEGYSVSREKKERFSLILESASTNQTSMYLCASSPPGGEQYFGPGTRLTVT.

The chain uses TRBV9 and TRBJ1-5; 8 bases are a match to TRBD1. The V and J ends lost 1 base and 3 bases, in that order; junction bases with no gene match: 3. The CDR3 sequence is 15 residues long. The germline gives CDR1 SGDLS, CDR2 YYNGEE. The CDR3 DNA reads as TGTGCCAGCAGCGTATCGGACAGGGACAATCAGCCCCAGCATTTT. It codes for CASSVSDRDNQPQHF.

The V gene is TRBV29-1, the J gene TRBJ1-2, with TRBD1 identical over 7 bases. CDR3 length: 16 residues. Germline V gene lookup returns CDR1 SQVTM and CDR2 ANQGSEA. V trimming: 1 base; J trimming: 0 bases; junction bases outside the gene matches: 8. The CDR3: CSVEGTRGSPNYGYTF. CDR3 DNA sequence: TGCAGCGTTGAAGGTACCAGGGGGTCCCCTAACTATGGCTACACCTTC.

In this sample, this clone turned up once. The chain is built from TRBV5-6 and TRBJ1-1, with D possibly matching TRBD1 (6 bases). Germline assignment: CDR1 SGHDT and CDR2 YYEEEE. The V gene lost 3 bases and the J gene lost 2 bases, with 20 bases spanning the gap. The CDR3 extends over 17 amino acids. CDR3 in amino acids: CASSSILAGHSNTEAFF. The CDR3 DNA reads TGTGCCAGCAGCTCTATCTTGGCGGGACACTCAAACACTGAAGCTTTCTTT.

V is TRBV2 and J is TRBJ2-1; 10 bases are a match to TRBD2. Losses at the gene ends were 8 bases for V and 7 bases for J; bases not matched to a gene: 14. Per germline, CDR1 SNHLY and CDR2 FYNNEI. The CDR3 totals 16 residues. The CDR3 nucleotides are TGTGCCAGCGGGGTGCCAACCGGGACTAGCGAGAATGAGCAGTTCTTC. Protein sequence: CASGVPTGTSENEQFF.

This clone was detected only once. This sequence joins TRBV5-4 and TRBJ2-1, with D possibly being TRBD2 (6 bases). CDR1 is SGHNT, CDR2 YYREEE, per germline (reference sequence). The CDR3 has 12 residues. V was cut by 4 bases and J by 7 bases, with 9 bases left in between. In DNA form, the CDR3 reads TGTGCCAGCAGCGAGGGGACTAATGAGCAGTTCTTC. It translates to CASSEGTNEQFF.

The sample holds one count of this clone. The rearrangement uses TRBV4-3 and TRBJ2-1, with D maybe TRBD2 (6 bases). Trimming shortened V by 2 bases and J by 5 bases, and 19 bases separated the two germline ends. Germline V gives CDR1 LGHNA, CDR2 YSLEER. This CDR3 spans 17 amino acids. The CDR3: CASSQLMQAGLNNEQFF. CDR3 nucleotide sequence: TGCGCCAGCAGCCAACTCATGCAGGCGGGACTCAACAATGAGCAGTTCTTC.

The chain has TRBV7-9 and TRBJ2-2, with D perhaps matching TRBD1 (5 bases). Trimming removed 1 base from V and 3 bases from J, with 9 bases in between. The CDR3 covers 15 residues. Germline lookup yields CDR1 SEHNR and CDR2 FQNEAQ (reference sequence). The CDR3 loop is CASSLEGRDTGELFF. The CDR3 DNA reads as TGTGCCAGCAGCTTAGAAGGCAGGGACACCGGGGAGCTGTTTTTT. Full variable domain (rest looked up from reference TRBV7-9 and TRBJ2-2): DTGVSQNPRHKITKRGQNVTFRCDPISEHNRLYWYRQTLGQGPEFLTYFQNEAQLEKSRLLSDRFSAERPKGSFSTLEIQRTEQGDSAMYLCASSLEGRDTGELFFGEGSRLTVL.

This chain joins TRBV18 and TRBJ2-1; D is unresolved. CDR3 length equals 12 residues. V was pared by 3 bases and J by 5 bases, with 5 bases between. Germline CDR1 reads KGHSH; CDR2 reads LQKENI. The DNA of the CDR3 is TGTGCCAGCTCACCCAACCACAATGAGCAGTTCTTC. Its protein product is CASSPNHNEQFF.

The rearrangement joins TRBV11-2 to TRBJ2-7; weak D call: TRBD1 (5 bases). The CDR3 is 14 residues long. Germline CDR1 reads SGHAT; CDR2 reads FQNNGV. V shed 3 bases and J shed 5 bases, with 14 bases lying between them. The CDR3 loop is CASSLRTSGDEQYF. In nucleotides, the CDR3 is TGTGCCAGCAGCTTGCGGACATCCGGCGACGAGCAGTACTTC.

The chain has TRBV18 and TRBJ1-1, with TRBD1 identical over 7 bases. V shed 2 bases, J shed 5 bases, and the junction held 8 bases outside the gene matches. CDR3 length equals 15 residues. Germline V gene sequence: CDR1 KGHSH, CDR2 LQKENI. CDR3 amino acids: CASSPIRGMETEAFF. The DNA of the CDR3 is TGTGCCAGCTCACCAATCAGGGGGATGGAGACTGAAGCTTTCTTT.

The DNA of the CDR3 is TGTGCCAGCAGCACGTCGACAGGGCTCACTGAAGCTTTCTTT. This translates into CASSTSTGLTEAFF. The chain couples TRBV9 to TRBJ1-1; 7 bases are shared with TRBD1. Germline V gene lookup returns CDR1 SGDLS and CDR2 YYNGEE. The V gene end was trimmed by 4 bases and the J gene end by 4 bases; junction bases not matched to a gene: 7. The CDR3 is made up of 14 amino acids.

The rearrangement links TRBV9 to TRBJ2-1; 7 bases agree with TRBD2. Germline CDR1 is SGDLS and CDR2 is YYNGEE. V dropped 0 bases and J dropped 10; count of bases not matched to a gene: 16. CDR3 length: 17 residues. The CDR3 here is CASSVGGTRGAGEEQFF. CDR3 DNA sequence: TGTGCCAGCAGCGTAGGAGGCACTAGAGGTGCGGGGGAGGAGCAGTTCTTC.

The V gene is TRBV4-3, the J gene TRBJ2-7; TRBD2 matches at 7 bases. Germline V gene sequence: CDR1 LGHNA, CDR2 YSLEER. V was clipped by 1 base and J by 4 bases; unmatched bases: 4. The CDR3 runs to 14 residues. The CDR3 bases are TGCGCCAGCAGCCAAGGCGGGAGTGGGTACGAGCAGTACTTC. Translating it yields CASSQGGSGYEQYF.

The V call is TRBV7-9, the J call TRBJ2-7; 8 nucleotides align to TRBD1. CDR1 is SEHNR, CDR2 FQNEAQ, per germline (reference sequence). The CDR3 is made up of 16 amino acids. After removal of 4 bases from V and 0 bases from J, the junction contained 8 bases not matched to a gene. CDR3 sequence: CASSSPRDRISYEQYF. In DNA form, the CDR3 reads TGTGCCAGCAGCTCCCCCCGGGACAGGATCTCCTACGAGCAGTACTTC. Together with reference TRBV7-9 and TRBJ2-7, the CDR3 gives the full variable domain: DTGVSQNPRHKITKRGQNVTFRCDPISEHNRLYWYRQTLGQGPEFLTYFQNEAQLEKSRLLSDRFSAERPKGSFSTLEIQRTEQGDSAMYLCASSSPRDRISYEQYFGPGTRLTVT.

This chain links TRBV19 with TRBJ2-1; TRBD2 might be the D (6 bases). The CDR3 runs to 11 residues. Trimming shortened V by 3 bases and J by 10 bases, and 7 bases separated the two germline ends. From germline, CDR1 is LNHDA and CDR2 SQIVND (reference sequence). As DNA, the CDR3 is TGTGCCAGTAGTATTGGGGGGGAGCAGTTCTTC. Its translation: CASSIGGEQFF.

The chain recombines TRBV4-1 with TRBJ2-2; D ambiguous. The germline V gene encodes CDR1 MGHRA and CDR2 YSYEKL. Trimming took off 0 bases at V and 7 bases at J, with 3 bases between the two ends. There are 12 residues in the CDR3. The CDR3 DNA sequence: TGCGCCAGCAGCCAAGAATTCGGGGAGCTGTTTTTT. Translating it yields CASSQEFGELFF.